Listed here are 24 T cell receptor beta chains from one sample, sequenced in a study of T cell repertoires in cytomegalovirus infection. TCRdb independently ran MiXCR on the reads; one entry per CDR3 protein. The data contain roughly 570,000 distinct CDR3 sequences, about 40% of them singletons. No cognate antigen is known for these TCRs. Here the sequenced sample was cultured PBMCs, taken from culture after CMV antigen stimulation. These receptors were collected from a human donor in good health (CMV status not recorded). Some clones in this sample may be carry-over from other donors' samples.

J is TRBJ2-7 and V is TRBV7-9; 7 bases fit TRBD2. Germline V gene lookup returns CDR1 SEHNR and CDR2 FQNEAQ (reference sequence). The CDR3 consists of 14 residues. After removal of 1 base from V and 2 bases from J, the junction contained 2 bases not matched to a gene. The chain's CDR3 is CASSLELAAYEQYF. The CDR3 bases are TGTGCCAGCAGCTTAGAGCTAGCGGCCTACGAGCAGTACTTC.

This clonotype was observed a few times. J is TRBJ2-3 and V is TRBV6-6; 13 positions agree with TRBD2. After removal of 5 bases from V and 4 bases from J, the junction contained 6 bases not matched to a gene. Germline loops: CDR1 MNHNY, CDR2 SVGAGI (reference sequence). This CDR3 comprises 16 residues. Here the CDR3 reads CASSGPGLAGADTQYF. The CDR3 DNA reads TGTGCCAGCAGTGGGCCAGGACTAGCGGGAGCAGATACGCAGTATTTT.

This clonotype has a count of ten or more. J is TRBJ2-3 and V is TRBV7-2; TRBD2 agrees at 8 bases. Germline loops: CDR1 SGHTA, CDR2 FQGNSA. The V and J ends lost 1 base and 6 bases, in that order; junction bases with no gene match: 6. This CDR3 contains 15 residues. CDR3 sequence reads: CASSLDAGGPDTQYF. The DNA for the CDR3 is TGTGCCAGCAGCTTAGACGCGGGAGGCCCGGATACGCAGTATTTT.

The rearrangement joins TRBV6-1 to TRBJ2-7; D might be TRBD1 (5 bases). This CDR3 has 15 residues. V shed 5 bases and J shed 2 bases, with 16 bases lying between them. From germline, CDR1 is MNHNS and CDR2 SASEGT. The CDR3 nucleotides read TGTGCCAGCAGTTTCCAGGGTTCTCCTCCCTACGAGCAGTACTTC. This sequence encodes CASSFQGSPPYEQYF.

V gene TRBV7-2 combines with J gene TRBJ2-3; the D is unclear. The CDR3 runs 13 residues. With 2 bases removed from V and 4 bases from J, the gap between germline ends came to 7 bases. Germline V gene data show CDR1 as SGHTA and CDR2 as FQGNSA. CDR3 sequence reads: CASSLPLPDTQYF. The CDR3 nucleotides read TGTGCCAGCAGCTTACCGTTACCAGATACGCAGTATTTT.

This clonotype was picked up a small number of times. V is TRBV10-3 and J is TRBJ2-3, with D tentatively TRBD2 (5 bases). Germline-derived CDR1 and CDR2 are ENHRY and SYGVKD. The CDR3 totals 15 residues. V lost 0 bases to trimming and J lost 6 bases, with 13 bases between them. DNA for the CDR3: TGTGCCATCAGTGAGTCGGGAGCGGTCCGCGATACGCAGTATTTT. Translated: CAISESGAVRDTQYF.

J is TRBJ1-1 and V is TRBV27; no firm D call. The CDR3 has 13 amino acids. CDR1 MNHEY and CDR2 SMNVEV come from the germline V gene (reference sequence). Trimming shortened V by 8 bases and J by 4 bases, and 14 bases separated the two germline ends. As DNA, the CDR3 is TGTGCCAGCGCCTCGGGAGTGGGCACTGAAGCTTTCTTT. Its translation is CASASGVGTEAFF.

V and J are TRBV5-3 and TRBJ1-1, with 12 positions matching TRBD1. TRBV5-3 is sorted into the ORF group, with uncertain function. The length of the CDR3 is 19 residues. J gave up 4 bases and V 8 bases, and 21 bases lay outside the gene matches. CDR3 residues: CASSRDRRGTGGWGTEAFF. The CDR3 DNA reads as TGTGCCAGCAGCCGGGACCGACGGGGGACAGGGGGCTGGGGCACTGAAGCTTTCTTT.

This clonotype was recorded a few times. The V gene is TRBV12-3 or TRBV12-4, the J gene TRBJ2-5; D is uncertain. This CDR3 has 13 residues. V was trimmed by 6 bases and J by 5 bases, leaving 13 bases between them. The CDR3 spells CASRGSLWETQYF. DNA for the CDR3: TGTGCCAGCAGGGGGTCCCTCTGGGAGACCCAGTACTTC.

The CDR3 DNA follows: TGTGCCAGTAGTATAGCAGGGAACCAAGAGACCCAGTACTTC. As protein: CASSIAGNQETQYF. The chain is built from TRBV19 and TRBJ2-5; a weak D match, TRBD1 (5 bases). There are 14 residues in the CDR3. The germline V gene encodes CDR1 LNHDA and CDR2 SQIVND (reference sequence). Trimming left V 1 base short and J 0 bases short, with 6 bases between.

This rearrangement joins TRBV5-1 to TRBJ2-1, with TRBD2 identical over 7 bases. CDR1 and CDR2 from the germline V gene are SGHRS and YFSETQ. The CDR3 has 15 residues. Trimming removed 1 base from V and 3 bases from J; junction bases left unmatched: 4. The CDR3 nucleotides are TGCGCCAGCAGCTTGCTGGGGGAGGGCTACAATGAGCAGTTCTTC. Translating gives CASSLLGEGYNEQFF.

This clonotype was seen a handful of times. The chain links TRBV4-1 to TRBJ2-5; possibly TRBD1 or TRBD2 for D (5 bases each). Trimming left V 5 bases short and J 6 bases short, with 19 bases between. Germline V lookup: CDR1 MGHRA, CDR2 YSYEKL. The CDR3 has 15 amino acids. Here the CDR3 reads CASSSWGPPSQTQYF. Written as DNA, the CDR3 is TGCGCCAGCAGCTCCTGGGGACCCCCGTCGCAGACCCAGTACTTC.

The chain recombines TRBV10-3 with TRBJ2-7; 8 nucleotides line up with TRBD2. CDR1 ENHRY and CDR2 SYGVKD come from the germline V gene. The CDR3 has 16 amino acids. V gave up 0 bases and J gave up 1 base; unmatched junction bases: 5. CDR3 sequence: CAISESGRGRSYEQYF. The CDR3 region has the DNA TGTGCCATCAGTGAGTCGGGTCGCGGGAGGTCCTACGAGCAGTACTTC.

The V call is TRBV6-2 or TRBV6-3, the J call TRBJ2-5, with 9 bases lining up with TRBD1. Germline CDR1 and CDR2: MNHEY and SVGEGT. The CDR3 loop spans 14 amino acids. The J segment lost 4 bases and the V segment lost 8 bases, leaving 8 bases of the junction unmatched. The CDR3 DNA reads as TGTGCCAGCCGCTGGACAGGGGAGGGAGAGACCCAGTACTTC. It yields the protein CASRWTGEGETQYF.

This clonotype was found a few times. The V call is TRBV7-2, the J call TRBJ1-5; D is ambiguous. Germline V gene data show CDR1 as SGHTA and CDR2 as FQGNSA. With 1 base removed from V and 5 bases from J, the gap between germline ends came to 9 bases. The CDR3 has 14 residues. The CDR3 loop reads CASSLESGYQPQHF. In nucleotides, the CDR3 is TGTGCCAGCAGCTTAGAATCTGGGTATCAGCCCCAGCATTTT.

The chain employs TRBV20-1 and TRBJ2-1, with a tentative D call TRBD1 (6 bases). Trimming stripped 3 bases from V and 3 bases from J, with 9 bases between. Per the germline V gene, CDR1 is DFQATT and CDR2 is SNEGSKA (reference sequence). The CDR3 spans 13 residues. The CDR3, as DNA: TGCAGTGCTAGTTGGGGGCTCTACAATGAGCAGTTCTTC. This codes for CSASWGLYNEQFF.

The chain's CDR3 is CASSLKTGVEQYF. The CDR3 DNA sequence: TGTGCCAGCAGCTTAAAGACAGGGGTCGAGCAGTACTTC. The chain links TRBV7-3 to TRBJ2-7, with 8 bases identical to TRBD1. With V trimmed by 1 base and J by 6 bases, 2 bases remained unmatched. Germline V gene data show CDR1 as SGHTA and CDR2 as FQGTGA. The CDR3 loop spans 13 amino acids.

This chain connects TRBV7-9 to TRBJ2-7; 13 bases match TRBD2. This CDR3 has 16 amino acids. V shed 5 bases and J 7 bases; nucleotides not matched to a gene: 11. From germline, CDR1 is SEHNR and CDR2 FQNEAQ (reference sequence). The CDR3, as DNA: TGTGCCAGCAGCCCCGGACTAGCGGGAGTAACGGGTGAGCAGTACTTC. Residues: CASSPGLAGVTGEQYF.

This clonotype has at least ten counts. The V and J genes are TRBV10-2 and TRBJ1-1; weak D call: TRBD1 (5 bases). Germline-derived CDR1 and CDR2 are WSHSY and SAAADI. Deletions cut 10 bases from V and 1 base from J, with 10 bases between. CDR3 length: 12 amino acids. CDR3 DNA: TGCGCCACTCGGGGGGGGAACACTGAAGCTTTCTTT. It codes for CATRGGNTEAFF.

V gene TRBV7-8 combines with J gene TRBJ1-3, with D possibly TRBD1 on 5 matching bases. CDR3 length equals 17 residues. Germline V lookup: CDR1 SGHVS, CDR2 FQNEAQ. V lost 3 bases, J lost 0 bases, and 15 bases lay in between. The CDR3 sequence: CASSFPLGGSSGNTIYF. As DNA, the CDR3 is TGTGCCAGCAGCTTCCCCCTCGGGGGAAGCTCTGGAAACACCATATATTTT.

This clonotype was detected only a few times. The rearrangement joins TRBV7-4 to TRBJ1-1; possible D gene TRBD1, 5 bases. In germline, CDR1 is SGHVT, CDR2 SQSDAQ. V was shortened by 7 bases and J by 5 bases, with 11 bases between the two germline ends. The CDR3 is 12 residues long. CDR3 in amino acids: CASNNGGTEAFF. The CDR3 DNA follows: TGTGCCAGCAACAACGGGGGGACTGAAGCTTTCTTT.

This clonotype was recorded a few times. The chain is built from TRBV4-1 and TRBJ2-6; D not certain. In germline, CDR1 is MGHRA, CDR2 YSYEKL. Trimming took off 4 bases at V and 0 bases at J, with 7 bases between the two ends. The CDR3 covers 15 residues. For the CDR3, the DNA is TGCGCCAGCAGCCCTCCTTTCTCTGGGGCCAACGTCCTGACTTTC. It translates to CASSPPFSGANVLTF.

This clonotype has just a few counts. The chain employs TRBV6-6 and TRBJ2-3, with D uncertain. The CDR3 contains 14 residues. Germline values: CDR1 MNHNY, CDR2 SVGAGI (reference sequence). V shed 0 bases and J shed 4 bases, with 8 bases lying between them. In DNA, the CDR3 is TGTGCCAGCAGTTACTCCACCCCGTCAGATACGCAGTATTTT. It specifies CASSYSTPSDTQYF.

In its sample, this clonotype was seen once. The rearrangement uses TRBV6-2 or TRBV6-3 and TRBJ1-1, with no clear D. The V end lost 2 bases, the J end lost 6 bases, and 7 bases lay between the germline ends. The CDR3 extends over 12 amino acids. CDR1 is MNHEY, CDR2 SVGEGT, per germline. Written as DNA, the CDR3 is TGTGCCAGCAGTTACCCTGGTGCTGAAGCTTTCTTT. Protein sequence: CASSYPGAEAFF.